This T cell receptor beta chain appears in the sequencing data of a study of vaccination and CD4 T cells after COVID-19. Study background: Cultures serving as controls received a peptide pool (CEFX or HIV-1 Nef) or no peptide. Study-wide points: Sampling was limited to relatively few convalescent patients, with no early post-infection timepoints studied. The study found that a median about 85% of reactive clones in convalescent patients appeared only post-vaccination.

Treatment noted: approximately nine-day PBMC culture with coronavirus spike peptide pools or control peptides (ViraFEST assay). This clonotype has just a few counts. The antigen remains undetermined. CDR1 is SGHTA, CDR2 FQGNSA, per germline. The CDR3 consists of 17 residues. V shed 2 bases and J 4 bases; nucleotides not matched to a gene: 10. Cultured CD4+ T cells had their DNA profiled by the Oncomine TCR Beta short-read assay. In this case, cultured CD4+ T cells provided the extracted genomic DNA. TCRdb fed the PCR reads into MiXCR, producing one record per CDR3 protein. The data show 15,000 or so distinct CDR3 sequences, around 50% seen once.

The chain has TRBV7-2 and TRBJ2-2, with 7 bases identical to TRBD2. Sample: CD4+ T cells from blood, cultured in vitro. The sequence derives from a human donor who had recovered from COVID-19. The CDR3 loop reads CASSLIFRQRGTGELFF. DNA for the CDR3: TGTGCCAGCAGCTTAATATTTCGCCAGCGGGGCACCGGGGAGCTGTTTTTT.